This T cell receptor (beta chain) was sequenced during a study of blood T cell repertoires in COVID-19. Overall study context: Specimens from acute and convalescent COVID-19 originated in the United States, Italy and Spain. In each case, the material was cDNA or gDNA derived from T cells, B-cell-depleted T cells, or PBMCs.

CDR1 and CDR2 (germline): SGHRS, YFSETQ. V lost 4 bases, J lost 8 bases, and 15 bases lay in between. The CDR3 totals 14 residues. In the study's own analysis: Reference gene primer amplification gave estimated nucleated cell counts. Sequenced by immunoSEQ multiplex PCR; TCRdb stores in-frame clones only, minus some. V and J calls and clone size are copied from that table; D and trimming were computed from the DNA. This table has 130,000 or so clones, approximately 84% appearing once. The sequenced sample consisted of peripheral blood. V is TRBV5-1 and J is TRBJ1-4, with D unresolved. The sequence was obtained from a woman of 80 years or more with acute or convalescent COVID-19. The CDR3 is CASSHEAVREKLFF. The CDR3 DNA reads as TGCGCCAGCAGCCATGAGGCGGTCCGGGAAAAACTGTTTTTT.